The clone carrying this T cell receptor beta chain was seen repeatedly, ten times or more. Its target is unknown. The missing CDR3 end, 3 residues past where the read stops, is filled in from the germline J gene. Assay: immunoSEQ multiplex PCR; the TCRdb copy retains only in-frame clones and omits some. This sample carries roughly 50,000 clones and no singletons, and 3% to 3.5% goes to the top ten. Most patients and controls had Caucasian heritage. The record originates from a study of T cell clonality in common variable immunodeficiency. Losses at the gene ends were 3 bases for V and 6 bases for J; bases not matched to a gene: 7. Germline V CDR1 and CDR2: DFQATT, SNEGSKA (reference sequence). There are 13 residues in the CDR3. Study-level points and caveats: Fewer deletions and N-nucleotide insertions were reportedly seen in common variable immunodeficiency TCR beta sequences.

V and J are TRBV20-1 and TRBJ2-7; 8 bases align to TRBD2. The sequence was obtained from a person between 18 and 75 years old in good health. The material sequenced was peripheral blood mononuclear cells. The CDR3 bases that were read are TGCAGTGCTAGGGGACTGGCGGGAGGCGAG. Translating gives CSARGLAGGE. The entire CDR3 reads CSARGLAGGEQYF.